Below are 8 T cell receptor beta chains sequenced from a single sample in a study of shared clonotypes between healthy human individuals. The method was immunoSEQ multiplex PCR; TCRdb's version includes in-frame clones alone and lacks a portion of them. The data contain just over 2,000,000 clones, 90% to 95% of them seen just once; the ten biggest clones take up 0.1% to 0.15%. Sequencing used naive CD4+ T cells sorted from blood. Noted subset: CD45RA+ positively selected. These receptors were collected from a man between 18 and 35 years old in good health.

Turning to this clone: The sample carries other DNA sequences with the same CDR3. The V call is TRBV7-2, the J call TRBJ1-5; 10 bases fit TRBD1. The germline V gene has CDR1 SGHTA and CDR2 FQGNSA. V was clipped by 5 bases and J by 7 bases; unmatched bases: 5. CDR3 length equals 14 residues. CDR3 coding DNA: TGTGCCAGCAGCCCACGGACAGGGGGACAGCCCCAGCATTTT. Its protein is CASSPRTGGQPQHF.

The V gene is TRBV19, the J gene TRBJ2-3, with TRBD2 matching 9 bases. The CDR3 loop spans 17 amino acids. The ends lost 5 bases at V and 0 bases at J; junction bases unmatched: 9. Germline CDR1 reads LNHDA; CDR2 reads SQIVND (reference sequence). CDR3 protein: CASSLMASGISTDTQYF. The CDR3 DNA reads as TGTGCCAGTAGTCTCATGGCTAGCGGGATTAGCACAGATACGCAGTATTTT. Combining the CDR3 with reference TRBV19 and TRBJ2-3 gives the whole variable domain DGGITQSPKYLFRKEGQNVTLSCEQNLNHDAMYWYRQDPGQGLRLIYYSQIVNDFQKGDIAEGYSVSREKKESFPLTVTSAQKNPTAFYLCASSLMASGISTDTQYFGPGTRLTVL.

About this clone: Other DNA variants within this sample encode the same CDR3. The chain has TRBV27 and TRBJ2-7; a weak D match, TRBD2 (7 bases). Trimming removed 6 bases from V and 3 bases from J, with 15 bases in between. The CDR3 is made up of 14 amino acids. Germline values: CDR1 MNHEY, CDR2 SMNVEV (reference sequence). The CDR3 coding sequence is TGTGCCAGCAGCTTGAGGGGGGGCCTCTACGAGCAGTACTTC. Translation: CASSLRGGLYEQYF.

The V call is TRBV5-4, the J call TRBJ2-7, with D perhaps assigned TRBD1 or TRBD2 (5 bases each). This CDR3 is 12 amino acids long. The germline V gene has CDR1 SGHNT and CDR2 YYREEE (reference sequence). The germline V and J ends were trimmed by 3 bases and 6 bases, with 10 bases remaining between them. CDR3 sequence: CASSSGTREQYF. The CDR3 nucleotides read TGTGCCAGCAGCTCGGGGACCCGCGAGCAGTACTTC.

The chain employs TRBV19 and TRBJ1-5, with D possibly being TRBD1 (5 bases). The V gene lost 7 bases and the J gene lost 0 bases, with 13 bases spanning the gap. The CDR3 sequence is 15 residues long. Germline V lookup: CDR1 LNHDA, CDR2 SQIVND (reference sequence). The CDR3 here is CASIEGTGSNQPQHF. In DNA, the CDR3 is TGTGCCAGTATAGAAGGGACTGGTAGCAATCAGCCCCAGCATTTT.

This chain links TRBV5-8 with TRBJ2-7; possible D gene TRBD1, 5 bases. From germline, CDR1 is SGHTS and CDR2 YDEGEE. This CDR3 has 14 residues. Trimming took off 3 bases at V and 3 bases at J, with 13 bases between the two ends. The CDR3 is CASSWGSKSYEQYF. Written as DNA, the CDR3 is TGTGCCAGCAGCTGGGGCTCCAAAAGCTACGAGCAGTACTTC.

The rearrangement joins TRBV10-3 to TRBJ1-1; D not certain. CDR1 and CDR2 (germline): ENHRY, SYGVKD. The V gene lost 0 bases and the J gene lost 6 bases, with 8 bases spanning the gap. The CDR3 has 13 residues. The CDR3 here is CAISESRAAEAFF. DNA of the CDR3: TGTGCCATCAGTGAGTCAAGGGCAGCTGAAGCTTTCTTT.

V and J are TRBV10-1 and TRBJ2-7; possibly TRBD2 for D (5 bases). The germline gives CDR1 WNHNN, CDR2 SYGVQD (reference sequence). The CDR3 totals 13 residues. V lost 4 bases to trimming and J lost 6 bases, with 13 bases between them. CDR3 sequence reads: CASSATVLGEQYF. In nucleotides, the CDR3 is TGCGCCAGCAGTGCTACGGTACTAGGCGAGCAGTACTTC.